This T cell receptor beta chain was profiled in a study of T cell repertoires in cytomegalovirus infection. At the level of the study: Shared public TCR beta signatures pointed to both CMV infection and a matching HLA type.

The CDR3 runs 14 residues. Germline V gene sequence: CDR1 SGHTA, CDR2 FQGNSA. Losses at the gene ends were 5 bases for V and 12 bases for J; bases not matched to a gene: 5. In TCRdb, the reads were re-called with MiXCR into one record per CDR3 protein. This repertoire shows fewer than 300,000 distinct CDR3 sequences, more than 20% found once; its top ten account for approximately 15%. The sample holds a few counts of this clonotype. Its target is not known. Overall study findings and caveats: Pooled public TCR beta family frequency picked out CMV carriers with the relevant HLA.

The source of this sequence is a human donor in good health (CMV status not recorded). Some clones in this sample may be carry-over from other donors' samples. Sequenced: PBMCs. V is TRBV7-2 and J is TRBJ2-1, with 15 bases aligning to TRBD2. CDR3 DNA sequence: TGTGCCAGCAGCACAGGACTAGCGGGAGGGGGGCAGTTCTTC. Translation gives CASSTGLAGGGQFF.